This is a list of T cell receptor beta chains from one sample in a study of shared clonotypes between healthy human individuals. TCRdb's table, derived via immunoSEQ multiplex PCR, lists solely in-frame clones and lacks some. The sample contains some 320,000 clones, 87% of which appear only once. Sequences were obtained from memory CD8+ T cells sorted from blood. These receptors were obtained from a man between 18 and 35 years old in good health. CDR3s include the opening cysteine and the closing phenylalanine or tryptophan. The D gene is left open where the match is weak. Clone sizes are given selectively: once, few, many, or a class where the clone is expanded.

TRBV5-5	14	.	TRBJ1-6	.	TGTGCCAGCAGCCCAGACTTGGGGAATTCACCCCTCCACTTT	CASSPDLGNSPLHF
TRBV10-1	16	.	TRBJ1-6	.	TGCGCCAGCAGATCAGACCTGGACAGAAATAATTCACCCCTCCACTTT	CASRSDLDRNNSPLHF
TRBV4-1	16	.	TRBJ1-2	TRBD1	TGCGCCAGCCGACTGTGGCCGGGACAGAGAAACTATGGCTACACCTTC	CASRLWPGQRNYGYTF
TRBV25-1	15	.	TRBJ2-1	TRBD1	TGTGCCAGCAGCCTCCCCGGACAGGGCCACAATGAGCAGTTCTTC	CASSLPGQGHNEQFF
TRBV18	17	.	TRBJ2-1	TRBD2	TGTGCCAGCTCACCGCCGACGAGGCTAGCGGCCTACAATGAGCAGTTCTTC	CASSPPTRLAAYNEQFF
TRBV7-9	15	.	TRBJ1-1	.	TGTGCCAGCAGCTTAGCGATAGGCATGAACACTGAAGCTTTCTTT	CASSLAIGMNTEAFF
TRBV4-1	16	.	TRBJ1-3	.	TGCGCCAGCAGTTTTTCTGGGGGGCGAACTGGAAACACCATATATTTT	CASSFSGGRTGNTIYF
TRBV9	15	.	TRBJ1-2	TRBD1	TGTGCCAGCAGCGCACCCGGGACAGGGGTCTATGGCTACACCTTC	CASSAPGTGVYGYTF
TRBV6-1	13	.	TRBJ2-7	.	TGTGCCAGCAGTGGCCCAAATTTCTACGAGCAGTACTTC	CASSGPNFYEQYF
TRBV27	14	once	TRBJ1-2	TRBD1	TGTGCCAGCAGTTATTCGGACAGGGTGTCAGGCTACACCTTC	CASSYSDRVSGYTF
TRBV4-1	16	.	TRBJ2-5	.	TGCGCCAGCAGCCAAGAAGACGCGGGGACAAGAGAGGCCCAGTACTTC	CASSQEDAGTREAQYF
TRBV2	17	many	TRBJ2-1	TRBD2	TGTGCCAGCAGGAGCCCTAGCGGGGGCCTTGCCGGGGATGAGCAGTTCTTC	CASRSPSGGLAGDEQFF
TRBV30	18	.	TRBJ2-1	TRBD2	TGTGCCTGGAGTGTACTCCTTCTAGCGGGAGGTACCTACAATGAGCAGTTCTTC	CAWSVLLLAGGTYNEQFF
TRBV4-2	18	.	TRBJ2-6	.	TGTGCCAGCAGCCATGAAACAGGGTACGAGTCTGGGGCCAACGTCCTGACTTTC	CASSHETGYESGANVLTF
TRBV7-2	15	.	TRBJ2-5	TRBD1	TGTGCCAGCAGCCCGGAGACAGGACAGGGAGAGACCCAGTACTTC	CASSPETGQGETQYF
TRBV5-1	15	.	TRBJ2-1	TRBD2	TGCGCCAGCAGCTCCCGACTAGCGGGGGGCAATGAGCAGTTCTTC	CASSSRLAGGNEQFF
TRBV9	14	.	TRBJ1-1	TRBD1	TGTGCCAGCAGCGTAGGAGACAGGGAAGCCGAAGCTTTCTTT	CASSVGDREAEAFF
TRBV7-9	18	.	TRBJ2-1	TRBD2	TGTGCCAGCAGCTTAGGTTATAGCGGGGTGAGCTCCTACAATGAGCAGTTCTTC	CASSLGYSGVSSYNEQFF
TRBV7-7	14	.	TRBJ2-7	.	TGTGCTAGCAGCTTAGCGAGCCCGGGCTCCGAGCAGTACTTC	CASSLASPGSEQYF
TRBV9	15	.	TRBJ2-2	TRBD2	TGTGCCAGCAGCCTGGGACTACAGAACACCGGGGAGCTGTTTTTT	CASSLGLQNTGELFF
TRBV2	14	.	TRBJ2-7	.	TGTGCCAGCAGTCCGATCTACGGTTCCTACGAGCAGTACTTC	CASSPIYGSYEQYF
TRBV7-9	16	.	TRBJ2-7	.	TGTGCCAGCAGCCCACAAGGAGCGGAGAACTCGAGGGAGCAGTACTTC	CASSPQGAENSREQYF
TRBV2	16	.	TRBJ2-1	TRBD1	TGTGCCAGCAGTGAATATTTGAGACAGGGTGGCAATGAGCAGTTCTTC	CASSEYLRQGGNEQFF
TRBV13	16	.	TRBJ1-4	TRBD1	TGTGCCAGCAGCTCGGAATCGGGACAGCCTAATGAAAAACTGTTTTTT	CASSSESGQPNEKLFF
TRBV19	14	.	TRBJ1-6	.	TGTGCCAGTAGTTGGAGGGACGGAGATTCACCCCTCCACTTT	CASSWRDGDSPLHF
TRBV9	18	.	TRBJ1-1	TRBD1	TGTGCCAGCAGCCCATTTCAGGAGACAGGGGGCGTAGGAGCTGAAGCTTTCTTT	CASSPFQETGGVGAEAFF
TRBV7-9	14	medium-sized	TRBJ2-3	TRBD1	TGTGCCAGCAGCCCGGGACAGGAAACAGATACGCAGTATTTT	CASSPGQETDTQYF